This T cell receptor beta chain was sequenced during a study of beta chain features in type 1 diabetes. General study findings and limits: Insertions were fewer and deletions more numerous at VDJ junctions in type 1 diabetes patients. Across all four CD4+ subsets, people with type 1 diabetes showed modestly shorter TCRB CDR3s. PCR may have favored shorter templates equally in patients and controls. Comparison showed that naive, central memory and Treg TCRB repertoires appeared more similar among patients than among healthy donors.

Expressed TCRB transcripts got sequenced, as all isolated RNA was reverse transcribed. Libraries were prepared by immunoSEQ multiplex PCR; TCRdb keeps only in-frame clonotypes and omits some of them. Of 150,000 to 190,000 clones in the sample, over 9% were seen once. The CDR3 extends over 15 amino acids. Germline V gene lookup returns CDR1 SQVTM and CDR2 ANQGSEA. V trimming: 0 bases; J trimming: 0 bases; junction bases outside the gene matches: 5. Every sorted population was more than 95% pure. This clone was detected only a few times. What it recognizes is unknown. This rearrangement joins TRBV29-1 to TRBJ2-7, with 7 nucleotides matching TRBD2. This TCR derives from a man in his thirties or forties with type 1 diabetes. What was sequenced was central memory CD4+ T cells from blood. The CDR3 protein is CSVEDSERGSYEQYF. In nucleotides, the CDR3 is TGCAGCGTTGAAGATAGCGAGCGGGGCTCCTACGAGCAGTACTTC.